This entry lists 15 T cell receptor beta chains sequenced from one sample in a study of regulatory T cells in long-lasting Graves disease. In building TCR beta libraries, iRepertoire HTBI primers were used together with Arm-PCR of CDR3 regions. Each CDR3 protein is one row after TCRdb ran MiXCR on the multiplex PCR reads. The sample consists of over 250,000 distinct CDR3 sequences, 20% to 25% of them appearing once. As to time point: persistent/refractory GD, antithyroid drugs over 5 years with positive TRAb. The TCR library was made from RNA extracted from PBMCs. The sample in question was peripheral blood mononuclear cells (PBMCs), obtained when the disease was refractory, from a patient treated with antithyroid drugs. These receptors were taken from a female donor with Graves disease.

In the case of this clonotype: The CDR3 does not end in the conserved phenylalanine or tryptophan, so this is likely a read error. No DNA is shown, since the ends of the CDR3 on it are uncertain; the CDR3 is the one TCRdb lists. The rearrangement joins TRBV14 to TRBJ1-1; the table's D call, TRBD1, was not checked against the DNA. Germline V lookup: CDR1 SGHDN, CDR2 FVKESK. Termini included, the CDR3 measures 12 amino acids. CDR3 region: CASSQVYRAAVL.

This clonotype was counted at least ten times. The chain couples TRBV6-1 to TRBJ2-7; 9 nucleotides line up with TRBD1. V lost 6 bases and J lost 4; bases outside the gene matches: 13. Germline V CDR1 and CDR2: MNHNS, SASEGT. The CDR3 has 16 amino acids. CDR3 in DNA: TGTGCCAGCAGCTCCATCCGACAGGGGGAAGAGTACGAGCAGTACTTC. The encoded protein is CASSSIRQGEEYEQYF.

This clonotype was counted at least ten times. J is TRBJ1-4 and V is TRBV28, with a possible D match to TRBD1 (6 bases). Germline V gene lookup returns CDR1 MDHEN and CDR2 SYDVKM. The CDR3 spans 16 residues. The V gene lost 7 bases and the J gene lost 0 bases, with 15 bases spanning the gap. This chain's CDR3 is CASKTGGHPTNEKLFF. In DNA form, the CDR3 reads TGTGCCAGCAAAACCGGGGGGCATCCAACTAATGAAAAACTGTTTTTT. The complete variable domain, with remaining parts taken from reference TRBV28 and TRBJ1-4, reads DVKVTQSSRYLVKRTGEKVFLECVQDMDHENMFWYRQDPGLGLRLIYFSYDVKMKEKGDIPEGYSVSREKKERFSLILESASTNQTSMYLCASKTGGHPTNEKLFFGSGTQLSVL.

This clonotype was observed many times. This chain links TRBV5-5 with TRBJ2-7; possible D gene TRBD1, 5 bases. The ends were cut back, 0 bases at V and 5 bases at J, with 15 bases in the middle. Germline V lookup: CDR1 SGHKS, CDR2 YYEKEE (reference sequence). The CDR3 length is 15 residues. Here the CDR3 DNA reads TGTGCCAGCAGCTTGGAAGTTCACAGGATGCACGAGCAGTACTTC. As protein: CASSLEVHRMHEQYF.

This clonotype was observed many times. The chain couples TRBV7-9 to TRBJ2-7; D not resolved. V was pared by 2 bases and J by 3 bases, with 11 bases between. Germline V gene data show CDR1 as SEHNR and CDR2 as FQNEAQ (reference sequence). The CDR3 runs 14 residues. This CDR3 reads CASSLSGADYEQYF. In DNA form, the CDR3 reads TGTGCCAGCAGCTTAAGTGGAGCAGACTACGAGCAGTACTTC.

The J gene is TRBJ2-5, the V gene TRBV10-3; a possible D gene is TRBD1 (6 bases). Trimming left V 3 bases short and J 5 bases short, with 7 bases between. Germline V gene data show CDR1 as ENHRY and CDR2 as SYGVKD. CDR3 length equals 12 residues. Written as DNA, the CDR3 is TGTGCCATCAGTGATCAGGGGGAGACCCAGTACTTC. Amino acid sequence: CAISDQGETQYF.

This clonotype was seen many times. The chain is built from TRBV29-1 and TRBJ1-1; no clear D. Trimming took 6 bases from V and 1 from J, leaving 24 bases between them. Per germline, CDR1 SQVTM and CDR2 ANQGSEA. The CDR3 is 17 amino acids. In DNA, the CDR3 is TGCAGCGTCCTCCCCCCGTCACTTAGGTCTGGGAACACTGAAGCTTTCTTT. It specifies CSVLPPSLRSGNTEAFF.

Many counts were recorded for this clonotype. The V call is TRBV7-2, the J call TRBJ2-1, with D possibly matching TRBD2 (5 bases). Trimming removed 2 bases from V and 2 bases from J, with 13 bases in between. Germline loops: CDR1 SGHTA, CDR2 FQGNSA. The CDR3 extends over 16 amino acids. The DNA for the CDR3 is TGTGCCAGCAGCTTACGTACGGGAACCGCCTACAATGAGCAGTTCTTC. Translated: CASSLRTGTAYNEQFF.

This clonotype was seen many times. This chain links TRBV28 with TRBJ2-4; 8 nucleotides align to TRBD1. CDR1 is MDHEN and CDR2 is SYDVKM in the germline V gene. CDR3 size: 15 residues. V shed 5 bases, J shed 7 bases, and the junction held 10 bases outside the gene matches. The CDR3 loop reads CASSEGQGWENIQYF. In nucleotides, the CDR3 is TGTGCCAGCAGTGAAGGACAGGGCTGGGAGAACATTCAGTACTTC. The whole variable domain, filled in from reference TRBV28 and TRBJ2-4, reads DVKVTQSSRYLVKRTGEKVFLECVQDMDHENMFWYRQDPGLGLRLIYFSYDVKMKEKGDIPEGYSVSREKKERFSLILESASTNQTSMYLCASSEGQGWENIQYFGAGTRLSVL.

This clonotype was recorded a few times. The chain is built from TRBV12-3 or TRBV12-4 and TRBJ1-5; no clear D. V was shortened by 3 bases and J by 1 base, with 10 bases between the two germline ends. This CDR3 comprises 15 residues. Here the CDR3 reads CASSFFAESNQPQHF. CDR3 in DNA: TGTGCCAGCAGTTTTTTCGCAGAGAGCAATCAGCCCCAGCATTTT.

This chain connects TRBV7-9 to TRBJ1-4; D possibly corresponds to TRBD1 (5 bases). Trimming stripped 5 bases from V and 12 bases from J, with 13 bases between. The germline V gene has CDR1 SEHNR and CDR2 FQNEAQ (reference sequence). The CDR3 runs 12 residues. CDR3 sequence: CASSQGPDQLFF. CDR3 in DNA: TGTGCCAGCAGCCAGGGACCCGATCAACTGTTTTTT.

This clonotype was counted ten times or more. The J gene is TRBJ2-4, the V gene TRBV28, with D tentatively TRBD1 or TRBD2 (5 bases each). CDR3 length: 19 amino acids. The germline CDR1 and CDR2 sequences are MDHEN and SYDVKM. The V end was cut by 1 base, the J end by 4 bases, with 23 bases between. In nucleotides, the CDR3 is TGTGCCAGCAGTTTATTTTTCTCCCCTAACCGGGACGGTAAAAACATTCAGTACTTC. Protein sequence: CASSLFFSPNRDGKNIQYF.

This rearrangement joins TRBV6-2 or TRBV6-3 to TRBJ1-5; D unclear. V dropped 9 bases and J dropped 0 bases, with 9 bases sitting between them. Germline loops: CDR1 MNHEY, CDR2 SVGEGT. The CDR3 runs 13 residues. Here the CDR3 DNA reads TGTGCCAGTAGTGTCGATAGCAATCAGCCCCAGCATTTT. Protein product: CASSVDSNQPQHF.

This clonotype occurred many times. J is TRBJ2-5 and V is TRBV12-3 or TRBV12-4; TRBD2 agrees at 8 bases. This CDR3 has 14 amino acids. The V gene end was trimmed by 7 bases and the J gene end by 5 bases; junction bases not matched to a gene: 9. CDR3 bases: TGTGCCAGCAAACCGGGACTAGGTGGGGAGACCCAGTACTTC. This translates into CASKPGLGGETQYF.

The rearrangement uses TRBV7-8 and TRBJ2-7; D unclear. The CDR3 runs to 13 residues. The V gene's germline CDR1 is SGHVS and CDR2 FQNEAQ. V was clipped by 2 bases and J by 2 bases, with 7 bases between them. CDR3 DNA sequence: TGTGCCAGCAGCTTAAGGAAGACCTACGAGCAGTACTTC. This sequence encodes CASSLRKTYEQYF.